These T cell receptor beta chains were read from a single sample in a study of OX40 agonist ivuxolimab in advanced cancers. Sequenced by immunoSEQ multiplex PCR; TCRdb stores in-frame clones only, minus some. The data contain around 92,000 clones, approximately 93% of them singletons. The material sequenced was CD4+ or CD8+ T cells sorted from blood, taken in a trial of the OX40 agonist ivuxolimab. All receptors come from an adult with an advanced solid tumor such as melanoma, head and neck, liver or kidney cancer. Each CDR3 is given with its conserved first and last residue. A D gene is named only where the DNA matches it firmly. Only part of the rows carry a size: once, few, many, or a class if the clone is expanded.

size,J,V,D,CDR3,DNA
.,TRBJ2-3,TRBV18,.,CASSTQRAVDAQYF,TGTGCCAGCTCGACCCAGAGAGCAGTAGACGCGCAGTATTTT
.,TRBJ2-7,TRBV15,.,CATSPATAYEQYF,TGTGCCACCAGCCCCGCGACAGCCTACGAGCAGTACTTC
.,TRBJ2-3,TRBV6-1,.,CASADTDTQYF,TGTGCCAGCGCAGACACAGATACGCAGTATTTT
.,TRBJ2-7,TRBV7-9,.,CASSTAPGRRGKWGEQYF,TGTGCCAGCAGCACGGCACCGGGACGCCGGGGAAAATGGGGCGAGCAGTACTTC
.,TRBJ1-4,TRBV23-1,.,CASSTNLSTNEKLFF,TGCGCCAGCAGTACCAATTTGTCAACTAATGAAAAACTGTTTTTT
.,TRBJ1-1,TRBV27,.,CASSLALGGEIF,TGTGCCAGCAGTTTGGCGTTGGGGGGGGAAATCTTT
.,TRBJ2-7,TRBV7-6,TRBD2,CASSLATSGSGEQYF,TGTGCCAGCAGCTTGGCCACTAGCGGGAGCGGCGAGCAGTACTTC
.,TRBJ2-3,TRBV28,.,CASSLTRGTDTQYF,TGTGCCAGCAGTTTAACTAGGGGTACAGATACGCAGTATTTT
.,TRBJ1-1,TRBV29-1,.,CSVRGRGGADTEAFF,TGCAGCGTTAGGGGACGAGGAGGGGCGGACACTGAAGCTTTCTTT
.,TRBJ2-7,TRBV15,.,CATSNRDSYEQYF,TGTGCCACCAGCAACAGGGACTCCTACGAGCAGTACTTC
.,TRBJ2-7,TRBV28,.,CASSLPQGRFEQYF,TGTGCCAGCAGTTTACCGCAGGGTAGGTTCGAGCAGTACTTC
.,TRBJ2-1,TRBV5-1,TRBD2,CASSLKGLAGTNYNEQFF,TGCGCCAGCAGCTTGAAGGGACTAGCGGGGACAAACTACAATGAGCAGTTCTTC
.,TRBJ1-4,TRBV6-5,TRBD1,CASSDNRGPGEKLFF,TGTGCCAGCAGCGACAACAGGGGGCCGGGAGAAAAACTGTTTTTT
.,TRBJ1-1,TRBV15,.,CATSRDQGDTEAFF,TGTGCCACCAGCAGAGATCAGGGAGACACTGAAGCTTTCTTT
once,TRBJ2-7,TRBV4-3,TRBD1,CASSQGSTGTYEQYF,TGCGCCAGCAGCCAAGGGTCGACAGGGACCTACGAGCAGTACTTC
.,TRBJ2-3,TRBV9,TRBD2,CASSRLAGSTDTQYF,TGTGCCAGCAGTAGGCTAGCGGGAAGCACAGATACGCAGTATTTT
.,TRBJ2-1,TRBV7-2,TRBD2,CASSLGVAGLAYNEQFF,TGTGCCAGCAGCTTAGGTGTTGCGGGACTAGCTTACAATGAGCAGTTCTTC
.,TRBJ2-3,TRBV7-3,TRBD2,CASSAGLAGRDTQYF,TGTGCCAGCAGCGCCGGACTAGCGGGACGAGATACGCAGTATTTT
.,TRBJ1-5,TRBV6-6,.,CASSRESNQPQHF,TGTGCCAGCAGCCGGGAAAGCAATCAGCCCCAGCATTTT
.,TRBJ2-7,TRBV5-1,.,CASSPLYSYEQYF,TGCGCCAGCAGCCCACTGTACTCCTACGAGCAGTACTTC
.,TRBJ1-1,TRBV6-5,TRBD1,CASSFTGGTEAFF,TGTGCCAGCAGTTTCACAGGGGGCACTGAAGCTTTCTTT
.,TRBJ2-2,TRBV27,.,CASTVDRNTGELFF,TGTGCCAGCACCGTTGACAGGAACACCGGGGAGCTGTTTTTT
.,TRBJ2-1,TRBV7-2,TRBD1,CASRDRFSYNEQFF,TGTGCCAGCAGGGACAGGTTTTCCTACAATGAGCAGTTCTTC
once,TRBJ2-3,TRBV18,TRBD2,CASSPTSGSADTQYF,TGTGCCAGCTCACCCACTAGCGGGAGCGCAGATACGCAGTATTTT
few,TRBJ1-1,TRBV29-1,TRBD1,CSVGGTGAFF,TGCAGCGTCGGCGGGACAGGAGCTTTCTTT
.,TRBJ2-1,TRBV7-2,.,CASSFVFEQFF,TGTGCCAGCAGCTTCGTATTCGAGCAGTTCTTC
.,TRBJ2-2,TRBV14,.,CASSPRRQSFNTGELFF,TGTGCCAGCAGCCCTCGTCGCCAGAGTTTCAACACCGGGGAGCTGTTTTTT
.,TRBJ2-5,TRBV7-2,.,CASSPQGETQYF,TGTGCCAGCAGCCCCCAGGGAGAGACCCAGTACTTC
.,TRBJ2-1,TRBV2,.,CASISYNEQFF,TGTGCCAGCATCTCCTACAATGAGCAGTTCTTC
.,TRBJ1-2,TRBV10-3,.,CAISDGGQNYGYTF,TGTGCCATCAGTGATGGTGGACAGAACTATGGCTACACCTTC
.,TRBJ1-5,TRBV27,TRBD1,CASSTGGRGQGQPQHF,TGTGCCAGCAGCACGGGGGGCAGGGGGCAAGGGCAGCCCCAGCATTTT
.,TRBJ2-7,TRBV5-6,.,CASSSGPRQYF,TGTGCCAGCAGCTCGGGCCCCAGGCAGTACTTC
.,TRBJ2-7,TRBV4-3,.,CASSQDRAGEQYF,TGCGCCAGCAGCCAAGATCGGGCGGGCGAGCAGTACTTC
.,TRBJ2-1,TRBV6-5,.,CASSSQGGATEQFF,TGTGCCAGCAGTTCCCAAGGGGGGGCCACTGAGCAGTTCTTC
.,TRBJ2-7,TRBV6-5,.,CASNSISAYEQYF,TGTGCCAGCAACTCTATTTCGGCGTACGAGCAGTACTTC
.,TRBJ2-7,TRBV7-6,.,CASSLGREAYEQYF,TGTGCCAGCAGCTTAGGCAGGGAGGCCTACGAGCAGTACTTC
once,TRBJ2-5,TRBV28,.,CASSRNSLKPGETQYF,TGTGCCAGCAGTCGAAATTCCCTGAAGCCCGGAGAGACCCAGTACTTC
once,TRBJ2-2,TRBV5-4,TRBD2,CASSQGFAGGNTGELFF,TGTGCCAGCAGCCAAGGTTTCGCGGGAGGTAACACCGGGGAGCTGTTTTTT
.,TRBJ1-5,TRBV28,TRBD1,CASSSGTGNQPQHF,TGTGCCAGCAGCTCCGGGACAGGGAATCAGCCCCAGCATTTT
.,TRBJ1-4,TRBV27,.,CASSLGVLHNEKLFF,TGTGCCAGCAGTTTGGGAGTTCTGCACAATGAAAAACTGTTTTTT
.,TRBJ2-7,TRBV7-8,.,CASSLGAGTPTYEQYF,TGTGCCAGCAGCTTAGGGGCCGGGACGCCGACCTACGAGCAGTACTTC
.,TRBJ2-2,TRBV18,TRBD1,CASSAGQGFTGELFF,TGTGCCAGCTCAGCCGGACAGGGGTTCACCGGGGAGCTGTTTTTT
.,TRBJ2-7,TRBV27,TRBD1,CASTTRGTGVYEQYF,TGTGCCAGCACTACCCGGGGGACAGGGGTCTACGAGCAGTACTTC
.,TRBJ2-5,TRBV5-5,TRBD2,CASSFGGEGTETQYF,TGTGCCAGCAGCTTTGGAGGGGAGGGGACAGAGACCCAGTACTTC
.,TRBJ1-4,TRBV10-3,.,CATQLNEKLFF,TGTGCCACACAGCTGAATGAAAAACTGTTTTTT
.,TRBJ1-5,TRBV7-2,.,CASSRVMGGQPQHF,TGTGCCAGCAGCCGAGTCATGGGGGGTCAGCCCCAGCATTTT
.,TRBJ1-6,TRBV18,.,CASSPGAGFFDSPLHF,TGTGCCAGCTCACCAGGGGCAGGGTTTTTTGATTCACCCCTCCACTTT
.,TRBJ2-7,TRBV28,TRBD1,CASSLWTGLSTEQYF,TGTGCCAGCAGTCTTTGGACAGGGTTATCCACCGAGCAGTACTTC
.,TRBJ1-5,TRBV7-2,TRBD1,CASSLGVPGQGSPQHF,TGTGCCAGCAGCTTAGGAGTTCCGGGACAGGGGTCGCCCCAGCATTTT